The subject of this entry is one TCR beta chain. Antigen: not known. The CDR3 totals 16 residues. CDR1 is SQVTM and CDR2 is ANQGSEA in the germline V gene. This sample was included in a study of monozygotic twins with inflammatory bowel disease. One blood sample of roughly 2.5 ml was taken from each donor. Reanalyzing the 5' RACE reads, TCRdb keeps one entry per CDR3 protein, without DNA. The sample yields approximately 200,000 distinct CDR3 sequences, of which the top ten take up around 1.5%. Findings of the study overall: Concordant and discordant twins showed no difference in repertoire similarity, possibly from limited power. Resolution of different T cell subtypes was not achieved. Healthy co-twins, by inverse Simpson, had higher TCRbeta diversity than their siblings with IBD.

Sequencing was done on a sample of blood. The receptor comes from a human donor with ulcerative colitis or Crohn's disease, or a healthy co-twin of an affected twin (not recorded which). The J gene is TRBJ1-6, the V gene TRBV29-1; lacking DNA, the TRBD1 call made by TCRdb goes unchecked. The CDR3 sequence is CSVRTARRLRNSPLHF.